Listed here are 4 T cell receptor beta chains from one sample, sequenced in a study of beta chain features in type 1 diabetes. Reverse transcription of all isolated RNA meant that expressed TCRB transcripts were sequenced. Clones were read by immunoSEQ multiplex PCR, and TCRdb kept only the in-frame ones, dropping some. The table has around 500,000 clones, approximately 31% seen once. Material: naive CD4+ T cells from blood. These receptor sequences come from a young man in good health.

J is TRBJ2-4 and V is TRBV6-5; perhaps TRBD2 as D (5 bases). Germline CDR1 is MNHEY and CDR2 is SVGAGI. With 4 bases removed from V and 2 bases from J, the gap between germline ends came to 12 bases. This CDR3 spans 15 amino acids. The CDR3 region is CASSSIEGPKNIQYF. CDR3 bases: TGTGCCAGCAGTTCCATCGAGGGTCCCAAAAACATTCAGTACTTC.

This clone has a single count. The chain combines TRBV19 with TRBJ2-6; D remains unclear. The CDR3 runs to 15 residues. The germline gives CDR1 LNHDA, CDR2 SQIVND (reference sequence). V lost 5 bases to trimming and J lost 0 bases, with 8 bases between them. The CDR3 sequence: CASSFRLSGANVLTF. CDR3 DNA sequence: TGTGCCAGTAGTTTTAGGCTCTCTGGGGCCAACGTCCTGACTTTC.

This clone was seen a few times. The CDR3 is CASSEELARYNEQFF. For the CDR3, the DNA is TGTGCCAGCAGCGAGGAACTAGCGCGGTACAATGAGCAGTTCTTC. This sequence joins TRBV14 and TRBJ2-1, with TRBD2 matching over 7 bases. CDR1 and CDR2 (germline): SGHDN, FVKESK. The CDR3 runs 15 residues. V trimming: 5 bases; J trimming: 4 bases; junction bases outside the gene matches: 8. Supplemented by reference TRBV14 and TRBJ2-1, the full variable domain reads EAGVTQFPSHSVIEKGQTVTLRCDPISGHDNLYWYRRVMGKEIKFLLHFVKESKQDESGMPNNRFLAERTGGTYSTLKVQPAELEDSGVYFCASSEELARYNEQFFGPGTRLTVL.

The chain combines TRBV4-3 with TRBJ1-4; possibly TRBD1 for D (6 bases). This CDR3 has 17 residues. Trimming left V 1 base short and J 8 bases short, with 20 bases between. Germline-derived CDR1 and CDR2 are LGHNA and YSLEER. The chain's CDR3 is CASSQVGTSQSGEKLFF. CDR3 nucleotide sequence: TGCGCCAGCAGCCAAGTCGGGACATCCCAATCTGGGGAAAAACTGTTTTTT.